The source of this TCR beta chain is a study of T cells in localized non-small cell lung cancer. Deletions cut 0 bases from V and 8 bases from J, with 11 bases between. The CDR3 loop spans 13 amino acids. Per germline, CDR1 SGHRS and CDR2 YFSETQ. Study-wide findings and caveats: Analysis by sequencing included only one tumor region, so heterogeneity remains possible. Uninvolved adjacent lung, not tumor, had the highest T cell clonality. Greater T cell density in blood accompanied longer overall survival.

This clone was seen only a few times. Antigen specificity is unknown. The protocol was immunoSEQ multiplex PCR, while the TCRdb copy is restricted to in-frame clones and leaves out a portion. Of roughly 61,000 clones listed, roughly 79% are singletons. The material was PBMCs, obtained before any cancer treatment. V is TRBV5-1 and J is TRBJ1-2; no firm D call. The receptor was isolated from a man aged 40 to 70 with stage II lung adenocarcinoma. CDR3 bases: TGCGCCAGCAGCTTGGGAATCGTGTTCGGCTACACCTTC. This codes for CASSLGIVFGYTF.